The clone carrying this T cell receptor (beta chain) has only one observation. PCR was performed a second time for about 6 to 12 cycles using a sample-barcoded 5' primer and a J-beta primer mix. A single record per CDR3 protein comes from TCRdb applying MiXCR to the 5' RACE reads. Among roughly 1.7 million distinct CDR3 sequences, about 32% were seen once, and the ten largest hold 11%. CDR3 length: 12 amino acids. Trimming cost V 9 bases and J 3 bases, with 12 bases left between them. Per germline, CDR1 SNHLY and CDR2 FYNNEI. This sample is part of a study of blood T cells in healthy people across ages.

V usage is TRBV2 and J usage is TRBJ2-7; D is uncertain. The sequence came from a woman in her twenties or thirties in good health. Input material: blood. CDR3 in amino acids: CARRDSNYEQYF. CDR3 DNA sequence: TGTGCCAGGAGAGATAGTAACTACGAGCAGTACTTC.